Sequencing of this TCR beta chain was carried out in a study of T cell changes during pregnancy in multiple sclerosis. After removal of 6 bases from V and 6 bases from J, the junction contained 11 bases not matched to a gene. The CDR3 length is 15 residues. Germline loops: CDR1 SGHKS, CDR2 YYEKEE (reference sequence). Repertoires were generated with immunoSEQ multiplex PCR, while TCRdb's copy carries only in-frame clones and drops some. The sample yields some 97,000 clones, 90% to 95% seen once. The table lists this clone with a count of one. This receptor was taken from a female donor with multiple sclerosis, enrolled in a pregnancy study. V is TRBV5-5 and J is TRBJ2-1, with 8 bases identical to TRBD2. This material consisted of peripheral blood, taken before pregnancy. CDR3 bases: TGTGCCAGCAACCCCGAGACTAGCGCGGTCAATGAGCAGTTCTTC. It specifies CASNPETSAVNEQFF.